These 32 T cell receptor beta chains came from one sample sequenced in a study of blood T cell repertoires in COVID-19 (TCRdb year 2020). Receptor amplification or capture employed the immunoSEQ multiplex PCR assay. Sourced from immuneACCESS, this table was stored by TCRdb with only in-frame sequences that have V and J called. A share of the clones is absent; for the studies checked, an unresolved V gene accounts for under half, and the remainder has no known explanation. The sample records 200,000 to 300,000 clones, 65% to 90% of which are singletons. The ten biggest clones cover approximately 2% of the sample. Sequences were obtained from peripheral blood. These TCRs come from a man aged 25 to 40 with active or convalescent COVID-19.

The chain links TRBV30 to TRBJ1-1; no firm D call. The CDR3 spans 12 residues. CDR1 is GTSNPN and CDR2 is SVGIG in the germline V gene (reference sequence). Trimming removed 4 bases at V and 1 base at J, with 7 bases between. CDR3 sequence: CAWTVTNTEAFF. The CDR3 bases are TGTGCCTGGACAGTCACGAACACTGAAGCTTTCTTT.

The chain employs TRBV5-4 and TRBJ1-1, with 9 bases aligning to TRBD1. Germline CDR1 SGHNT, CDR2 YYREEE (reference sequence). V was clipped by 5 bases and J by 4 bases; unmatched bases: 6. The CDR3 covers 14 residues. The CDR3: CASSTGTGITEAFF. CDR3 DNA: TGTGCCAGCAGTACCGGGACAGGGATCACTGAAGCTTTCTTT.

V and J are TRBV18 and TRBJ1-6; D call uncertain. Trimming stripped 0 bases from V and 5 bases from J, with 11 bases between. CDR1 KGHSH and CDR2 LQKENI come from the germline V gene. The CDR3 runs to 16 residues. CDR3 nucleotide sequence: TGTGCCAGCTCACCACCTGGAGGGAGAAATAATTCACCCCTCCACTTT. Translation: CASSPPGGRNNSPLHF.

This chain uses TRBV30 with TRBJ1-2; D is ambiguous. The CDR3 totals 13 residues. Germline values: CDR1 GTSNPN, CDR2 SVGIG (reference sequence). The V gene lost 8 bases and the J gene lost 6 bases, with 19 bases spanning the gap. The DNA for the CDR3 is TGTGCCCTAACTCCCGGCAGCGAGGATGGCTACACCTTC. Translation gives CALTPGSEDGYTF.

A single count supports this clone. The chain links TRBV7-2 to TRBJ2-7; TRBD2 agrees at 10 bases. The germline gives CDR1 SGHTA, CDR2 FQGNSA. The CDR3 runs to 15 residues. V trimming: 5 bases; J trimming: 0 bases; junction bases outside the gene matches: 4. The CDR3 loop reads CASSPSGGISYEQYF. In nucleotides, the CDR3 is TGTGCCAGCAGCCCTAGCGGGGGAATCTCCTACGAGCAGTACTTC.

The chain employs TRBV29-1 and TRBJ2-1, with D possibly matching TRBD2 (6 bases). The V gene lost 4 bases and the J gene lost 7 bases, with 17 bases spanning the gap. The germline V gene has CDR1 SQVTM and CDR2 ANQGSEA. The CDR3 is 14 amino acids. The CDR3 coding sequence is TGCAGCGTTGGCTGGAGGGATCCTACTAATGAGCAGTTCTTC. Encoded protein: CSVGWRDPTNEQFF.

V is TRBV30 and J is TRBJ2-3; the D is unclear. The CDR3 is made up of 14 amino acids. The V and J ends lost 4 bases and 2 bases respectively, with 13 bases between them. Looked up from germline, CDR1 is GTSNPN and CDR2 is SVGIG (reference sequence). This CDR3 is CAWNTGPSTDTQYF. The CDR3 DNA reads as TGTGCCTGGAACACTGGGCCGTCCACAGATACGCAGTATTTT.

V and J are TRBV6-1 and TRBJ2-5; 12 nucleotides align to TRBD2. The J segment lost 2 bases and the V segment lost 4 bases, leaving 5 bases of the junction unmatched. This CDR3 spans 16 amino acids. Germline values: CDR1 MNHNS, CDR2 SASEGT. The CDR3 here is CASSALAGGRQETQYF. DNA of the CDR3: TGTGCCAGCAGTGCGCTAGCGGGGGGGCGTCAAGAGACCCAGTACTTC.

V and J are TRBV6-5 and TRBJ1-5; 7 bases map to TRBD1. The length of the CDR3 is 15 residues. Losses at the gene ends were 8 bases for V and 0 bases for J; bases not matched to a gene: 7. CDR1 is MNHEY, CDR2 SVGAGI, per germline. The CDR3 sequence: CASGWGQNSNQPQHF. The CDR3 DNA reads as TGTGCCAGCGGGTGGGGACAGAATAGCAATCAGCCCCAGCATTTT.

There are a few counts of this clone. This chain joins TRBV5-1 and TRBJ1-2, with 10 bases identical to TRBD1. Germline V gives CDR1 SGHRS, CDR2 YFSETQ. V shed 3 bases, J shed 2 bases, and the junction held 4 bases outside the gene matches. The CDR3 sequence is 15 residues long. The CDR3 here is CASSSRQGANYGYTF. The CDR3 bases are TGCGCCAGCAGCTCTCGACAGGGGGCAAACTATGGCTACACCTTC. Using reference TRBV5-1 and TRBJ1-2 for the parts outside the CDR3, the full variable domain is KAGVTQTPRYLIKTRGQQVTLSCSPISGHRSVSWYQQTPGQGLQFLFEYFSETQRNKGNFPGRFSGRQFSNSRSEMNVSTLELGDSALYLCASSSRQGANYGYTFGSGTRLTVV.

CDR3 bases: TGTGCCAGCAGCTTAGAGCGCGGACACGGAAACACCATATATTTT. This translates into CASSLERGHGNTIYF. This chain uses TRBV7-7 with TRBJ1-3; D possibly corresponds to TRBD1 (5 bases). V was shortened by 1 base and J by 4 bases, with 11 bases between the two germline ends. In germline, CDR1 is SSHAT, CDR2 FNYEAQ (reference sequence). The CDR3 runs 15 residues. The whole variable domain, remainder taken from reference TRBV7-7 and TRBJ1-3, is GAGVSQSPRYKVTKRGQDVTLRCDPISSHATLYWYQQALGQGPEFLTYFNYEAQPDKSGLPSDRFSAERPEGSISTLTIQRTEQRDSAMYRCASSLERGHGNTIYFGEGSWLTVV.

This rearrangement joins TRBV13 to TRBJ2-5; 10 bases are shared with TRBD2. J lost 4 bases, V lost 2 bases, and 4 bases had no gene match. The CDR3 contains 15 residues. The V gene's germline CDR1 is PRHDT and CDR2 FYEKMQ (reference sequence). CDR3 bases: TGTGCCAGCAGCTTAAAGCGGGGGGGAGGAGAGACCCAGTACTTC. Translation: CASSLKRGGGETQYF.

This clone was observed a single time. The genes are TRBV2 and TRBJ1-2; D is undetermined. V was pared by 2 bases and J by 2 bases, with 9 bases between. CDR3 size: 14 residues. Germline V gene sequence: CDR1 SNHLY, CDR2 FYNNEI. CDR3 in DNA: TGTGCCAGCAGTGAACGGAGGCTAAACTATGGCTACACCTTC. Translating it yields CASSERRLNYGYTF.

The chain has TRBV5-1 and TRBJ1-6, with D unclear. Between the trimmed V and J ends, which lost 2 bases and 8 bases, there was a span of 14 bases. This CDR3 is 15 amino acids long. The germline V gene has CDR1 SGHRS and CDR2 YFSETQ. CDR3 in amino acids: CASSFARGEDSPLHF. CDR3 in DNA: TGCGCCAGCAGCTTCGCTCGGGGAGAGGATTCACCCCTCCACTTT.

This chain joins TRBV18 and TRBJ1-1; D is possibly TRBD1 (6 bases). Trimming took 5 bases from V and 2 from J, leaving 15 bases between them. The CDR3 spans 15 residues. Germline assignment: CDR1 KGHSH and CDR2 LQKENI. CDR3 sequence: CASSESGQTNTEAFF. The CDR3 region has the DNA TGTGCCAGCTCAGAATCGGGACAAACTAACACTGAAGCTTTCTTT.

The chain has TRBV4-2 and TRBJ2-1, with D possibly TRBD2 on 7 matching bases. V gave up 4 bases and J gave up 7 bases, with 26 bases separating them. CDR3 size: 18 residues. Germline-derived CDR1 and CDR2 are LGHNA and YNFKEQ. The CDR3 spells CASSPGSSSGGGVNEQFF. The CDR3 nucleotides are TGTGCCAGCAGCCCCGGATCTTCAAGCGGAGGGGGGGTGAATGAGCAGTTCTTC.

The chain links TRBV5-8 to TRBJ2-3; 9 positions agree with TRBD2. In germline, CDR1 is SGHTS, CDR2 YDEGEE. This CDR3 comprises 15 residues. J was trimmed by 6 bases and V by 3 bases; bases with no gene match: 8. CDR3: CASSSRLADHDTQYF. The CDR3 nucleotides read TGTGCCAGCAGCTCCCGACTAGCGGACCACGATACGCAGTATTTT.

This clone showed up just a few times. This chain links TRBV7-9 with TRBJ1-2; TRBD1 agrees at 9 bases. V was pared by 5 bases and J by 3 bases, with 7 bases of the junction left unmatched. The CDR3 spans 15 residues. Germline V gives CDR1 SEHNR, CDR2 FQNEAQ (reference sequence). In DNA form, the CDR3 reads TGTGCCAGCAGCCCCGGGCGGACAGGGGACTATGGCTACACCTTC. Its protein product is CASSPGRTGDYGYTF.

The gene calls are TRBV7-3 and TRBJ1-5; the match to TRBD1 covers 12 bases. This CDR3 is 20 amino acids long. V trimming: 1 base; J trimming: 3 bases; junction bases outside the gene matches: 13. CDR1 and CDR2 (germline): SGHTA, FQGTGA. In nucleotides, the CDR3 is TGTGCCAGCAGCTTAAGAAGACCGGGACAGGGGGCGCTTAACAATCAGCCCCAGCATTTT. Translated: CASSLRRPGQGALNNQPQHF. The full variable domain, with the rest looked up from reference TRBV7-3 and TRBJ1-5, is GAGVSQTPSNKVTEKGKYVELRCDPISGHTALYWYRQSLGQGPEFLIYFQGTGAADDSGLPNDRFFAVRPEGSVSTLKIQRTERGDSAVYLCASSLRRPGQGALNNQPQHFGDGTRLSIL.

V usage is TRBV29-1 and J usage is TRBJ2-7; D is uncertain. The CDR3 loop spans 11 amino acids. The germline gives CDR1 SQVTM, CDR2 ANQGSEA. Deletions cut 5 bases from V and 5 bases from J, with 10 bases between. The DNA for the CDR3 is TGCAGCGTTCTGGTTACTGACGAGCAGTACTTC. This sequence encodes CSVLVTDEQYF.

The chain links TRBV5-1 to TRBJ2-3; 9 nucleotides agree with TRBD2. Germline values: CDR1 SGHRS, CDR2 YFSETQ. This CDR3 comprises 16 residues. After removal of 0 bases from V and 1 base from J, the junction contained 3 bases not matched to a gene. The DNA of the CDR3 is TGCGCCAGCAGCTTGGCCCGGACTAGCGGCACAGATACGCAGTATTTT. The encoded protein is CASSLARTSGTDTQYF.

This chain links TRBV5-1 with TRBJ2-2; 9 bases map to TRBD2. Germline CDR1 is SGHRS and CDR2 is YFSETQ. The CDR3 contains 16 residues. The junction had 9 bases not matched to a gene; V was cut back by 7 bases and J by 2 bases. CDR3 sequence reads: CASGTIAGVNTGELFF. Here the CDR3 DNA reads TGCGCCAGCGGAACCATAGCGGGGGTTAACACCGGGGAGCTGTTTTTT. Supplemented by reference TRBV5-1 and TRBJ2-2, the full variable domain reads KAGVTQTPRYLIKTRGQQVTLSCSPISGHRSVSWYQQTPGQGLQFLFEYFSETQRNKGNFPGRFSGRQFSNSRSEMNVSTLELGDSALYLCASGTIAGVNTGELFFGEGSRLTVL.

The rearrangement uses TRBV7-9 and TRBJ1-5; TRBD1 agrees at 10 bases. Germline V gene data show CDR1 as SEHNR and CDR2 as FQNEAQ (reference sequence). Trimming at V came to 5 bases and at J to 5 bases, leaving 6 bases not matched to a gene. CDR3 length equals 15 residues. The CDR3 DNA follows: TGTGCCAGCAGCCGCGGACAGGGGGTTTATCAGCCCCAGCATTTT. Amino acids: CASSRGQGVYQPQHF.

J is TRBJ1-1 and V is TRBV30; TRBD1 agrees at 8 bases. CDR3 length: 16 residues. Germline V gene sequence: CDR1 GTSNPN, CDR2 SVGIG (reference sequence). With 2 bases clipped from V and 9 bases from J, the junction kept 17 bases outside the gene matches. The CDR3 reads CAWSTRLTGARYQAFF. The DNA for the CDR3 is TGTGCCTGGAGTACCCGCCTGACAGGGGCGAGGTATCAAGCTTTCTTT.

This chain uses TRBV9 with TRBJ2-1; 8 bases align to TRBD2. The CDR3 runs to 16 residues. CDR1 and CDR2 from the germline V gene are SGDLS and YYNGEE. The V gene end was trimmed by 3 bases and the J gene end by 0 bases; junction bases not matched to a gene: 5. CDR3 residues: CASSAIAGSSYNEQFF. CDR3 sequence (DNA): TGTGCCAGCAGCGCAATAGCGGGGAGCTCCTACAATGAGCAGTTCTTC.

The rearrangement uses TRBV4-1 and TRBJ1-1, with D unclear. V was clipped by 3 bases and J by 3 bases, with 11 bases between them. There are 14 residues in the CDR3. Germline values: CDR1 MGHRA, CDR2 YSYEKL. CDR3 sequence: CASSQYPGYTEAFF. DNA of the CDR3: TGCGCCAGCAGCCAGTACCCGGGATACACTGAAGCTTTCTTT.

The chain links TRBV7-8 to TRBJ1-5, with 7 bases matching TRBD1. V was pared by 0 bases and J by 5 bases, with 1 base of the junction left unmatched. Germline V CDR1 and CDR2: SGHVS, FQNEAQ. This CDR3 spans 14 amino acids. CDR3 bases: TGTGCCAGCAGCTTAGCCGACAGGGATCAGCCCCAGCATTTT. Its translation: CASSLADRDQPQHF.

The gene calls are TRBV4-1 and TRBJ2-4, with unresolved D. The V gene's germline CDR1 is MGHRA and CDR2 YSYEKL. The CDR3 loop spans 16 amino acids. Deletions cut 4 bases from V and 3 bases from J, with 16 bases between. The chain's CDR3 is CASSPVLNAGKNIQYF. DNA for the CDR3: TGCGCCAGCAGCCCCGTTCTGAATGCAGGCAAAAACATTCAGTACTTC.

V and J are TRBV5-1 and TRBJ1-1; D remains unclear. The CDR3 consists of 11 residues. Germline CDR1 SGHRS, CDR2 YFSETQ. V gave up 0 bases and J gave up 7 bases, with 4 bases separating them. The CDR3 spells CASSLGLEAFF. CDR3 nucleotide sequence: TGCGCCAGCAGCTTGGGGCTTGAAGCTTTCTTT.

This chain uses TRBV30 with TRBJ1-1; D ambiguous. The V end lost 0 bases, the J end lost 4 bases, and 12 bases lay between the germline ends. This CDR3 region has 14 residues. Germline V lookup: CDR1 GTSNPN, CDR2 SVGIG (reference sequence). For the CDR3, the DNA is TGTGCCTGGAGTGTATTTCTGGGAGCCACTGAAGCTTTCTTT. Its translation is CAWSVFLGATEAFF.

This clone has only a few counts. The chain is built from TRBV4-1 and TRBJ2-7; perhaps TRBD2 as D (5 bases). Germline V lookup: CDR1 MGHRA, CDR2 YSYEKL. The CDR3 has 15 residues. The V gene lost 1 base and the J gene lost 2 bases, with 12 bases spanning the gap. The CDR3 DNA sequence: TGCGCCAGCAGCCAAGTTTGGACGGGGACCTACGAGCAGTACTTC. This encodes CASSQVWTGTYEQYF.

The genes are TRBV4-2 and TRBJ2-5, with 9 nucleotides matching TRBD1. Germline values: CDR1 LGHNA, CDR2 YNFKEQ. With V trimmed by 6 bases and J by 3 bases, 11 bases remained unmatched. The CDR3 contains 16 residues. The CDR3 sequence: CASSDRDRVFEETQYF. The CDR3 DNA follows: TGTGCCAGCAGTGACCGGGACAGGGTTTTTGAAGAGACCCAGTACTTC.